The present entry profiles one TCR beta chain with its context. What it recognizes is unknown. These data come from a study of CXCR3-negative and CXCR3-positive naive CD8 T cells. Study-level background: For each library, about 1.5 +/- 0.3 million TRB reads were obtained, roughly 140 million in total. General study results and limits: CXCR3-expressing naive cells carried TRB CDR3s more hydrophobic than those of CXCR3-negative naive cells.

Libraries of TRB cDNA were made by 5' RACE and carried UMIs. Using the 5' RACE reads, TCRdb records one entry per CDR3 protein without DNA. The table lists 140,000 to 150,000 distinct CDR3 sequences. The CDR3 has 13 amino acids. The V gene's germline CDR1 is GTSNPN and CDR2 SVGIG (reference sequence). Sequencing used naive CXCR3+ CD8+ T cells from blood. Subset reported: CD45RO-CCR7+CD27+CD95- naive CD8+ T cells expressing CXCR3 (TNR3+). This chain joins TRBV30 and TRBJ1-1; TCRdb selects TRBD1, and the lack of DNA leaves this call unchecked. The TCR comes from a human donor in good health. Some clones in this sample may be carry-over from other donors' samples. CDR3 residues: CAYHKPDRVEAFF.